The clone carrying this T cell receptor (beta chain) has a handful of counts. Its target is not known. These data are taken from a study of T-cell reconstitution after alpha-beta-depleted transplantation in children. The study, taken as a whole, reports: Newly produced T cells mostly provided counts and TCRbeta diversity after one year, as hyperexpanded clones declined. The origin of alpha-beta T cells about two months after transplant was reportedly several hundred expanded graft clones. From surviving recipient T cells and thymic progenitors came the high day-60 TCRbeta diversity observed in some patients.

CDR1 SGHVS and CDR2 FQNEAQ come from the germline V gene. V was shortened by 1 base and J by 3 bases, with 9 bases between the two germline ends. The CDR3 length is 15 residues. Preparing the TCRbeta library involved the use of unique molecular identifiers. One entry per CDR3 protein, called by TCRdb with MiXCR from the PCR reads. The sample shows 70,000 to 95,000 distinct CDR3 sequences, 15% to 18% of them seen only once. The V and J genes are TRBV7-8 and TRBJ2-2, with D possibly called TRBD1 or TRBD2 (5 bases each). The material was PBMCs, mostly from graft donor cells, obtained 180 days after TCRalphabeta/CD19-depleted stem cell transplant. The source is a male patient between 2 and 10 years old who had a stem cell transplant for acute lymphoblastic leukemia, so the T cells may come from the graft donor. The CDR3 DNA sequence: TGTGCCAGCAGCTTAGTTCTGGGGGACACCGGGGAGCTGTTTTTT. It codes for CASSLVLGDTGELFF.